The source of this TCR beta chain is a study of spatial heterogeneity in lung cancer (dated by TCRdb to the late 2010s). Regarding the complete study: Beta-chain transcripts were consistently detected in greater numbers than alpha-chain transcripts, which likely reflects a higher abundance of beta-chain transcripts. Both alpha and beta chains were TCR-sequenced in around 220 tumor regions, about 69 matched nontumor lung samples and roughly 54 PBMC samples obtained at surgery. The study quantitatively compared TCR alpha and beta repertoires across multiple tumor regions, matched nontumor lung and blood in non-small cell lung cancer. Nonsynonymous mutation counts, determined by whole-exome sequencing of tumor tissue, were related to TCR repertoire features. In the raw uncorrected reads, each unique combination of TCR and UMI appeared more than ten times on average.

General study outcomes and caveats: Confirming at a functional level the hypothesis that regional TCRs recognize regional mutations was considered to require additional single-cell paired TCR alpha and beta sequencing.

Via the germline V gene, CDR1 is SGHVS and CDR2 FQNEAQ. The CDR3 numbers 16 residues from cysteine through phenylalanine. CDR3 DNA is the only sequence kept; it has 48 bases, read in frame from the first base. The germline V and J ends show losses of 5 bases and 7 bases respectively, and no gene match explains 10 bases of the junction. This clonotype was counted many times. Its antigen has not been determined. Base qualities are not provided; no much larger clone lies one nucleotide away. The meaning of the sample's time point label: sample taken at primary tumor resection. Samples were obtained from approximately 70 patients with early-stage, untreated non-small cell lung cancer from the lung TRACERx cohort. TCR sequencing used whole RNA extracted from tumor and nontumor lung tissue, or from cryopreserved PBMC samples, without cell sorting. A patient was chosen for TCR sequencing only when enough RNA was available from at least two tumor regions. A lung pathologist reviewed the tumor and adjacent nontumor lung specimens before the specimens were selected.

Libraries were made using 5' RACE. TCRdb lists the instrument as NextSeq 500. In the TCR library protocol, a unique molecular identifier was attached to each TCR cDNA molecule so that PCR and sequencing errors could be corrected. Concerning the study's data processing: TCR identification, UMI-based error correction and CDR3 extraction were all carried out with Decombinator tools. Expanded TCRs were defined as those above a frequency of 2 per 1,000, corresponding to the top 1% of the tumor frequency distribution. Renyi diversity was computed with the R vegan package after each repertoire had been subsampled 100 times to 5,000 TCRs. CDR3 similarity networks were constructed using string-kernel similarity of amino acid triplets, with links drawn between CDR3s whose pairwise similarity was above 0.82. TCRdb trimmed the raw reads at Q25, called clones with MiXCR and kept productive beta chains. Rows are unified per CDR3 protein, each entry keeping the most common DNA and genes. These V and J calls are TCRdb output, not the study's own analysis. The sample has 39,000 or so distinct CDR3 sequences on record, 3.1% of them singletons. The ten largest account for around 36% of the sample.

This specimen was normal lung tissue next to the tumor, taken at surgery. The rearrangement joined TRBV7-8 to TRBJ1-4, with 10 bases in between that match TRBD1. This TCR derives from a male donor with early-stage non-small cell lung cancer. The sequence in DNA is TGTGCCAGCAGCCGACGTTCGACAGGGGGCTTTGAAAAACTGTTTTTT. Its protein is CASSRRSTGGFEKLFF.